What follows are 16 T cell receptor beta chains derived from one specimen sequenced in a study of OX40 agonist ivuxolimab in advanced cancers. Assay used: immunoSEQ multiplex PCR; TCRdb lists only in-frame clones, some missing. In the table there are 30,000 to 40,000 clones, roughly 89% of which are singletons. This sample comprised CD4+ or CD8+ T cells sorted from blood, obtained in a trial of the OX40 agonist ivuxolimab. These receptors originate from an adult with an advanced solid tumor such as melanoma, head and neck, liver or kidney cancer.

This chain connects TRBV4-2 to TRBJ2-2; possible D gene TRBD2, 6 bases. V lost 0 bases and J lost 5, with 10 bases in between. This CDR3 comprises 15 residues. Per germline, CDR1 LGHNA and CDR2 YNFKEQ. The CDR3 coding sequence is TGTGCCAGCAGCCAAGATGGGCTAGCGACCGGGGAGCTGTTTTTT. The encoded protein is CASSQDGLATGELFF.

The chain has TRBV19 and TRBJ2-7; TRBD2 aligns across 12 bases. Germline V gene lookup returns CDR1 LNHDA and CDR2 SQIVND (reference sequence). CDR3 length: 15 residues. Losses at the gene ends were 5 bases for V and 2 bases for J; bases not matched to a gene: 4. CDR3 amino acids: CASSATSGGTYEQYF. The CDR3 nucleotides read TGTGCCAGTAGTGCAACTAGCGGGGGGACCTACGAGCAGTACTTC. The whole variable domain, remainder taken from reference TRBV19 and TRBJ2-7, is DGGITQSPKYLFRKEGQNVTLSCEQNLNHDAMYWYRQDPGQGLRLIYYSQIVNDFQKGDIAEGYSVSREKKESFPLTVTSAQKNPTAFYLCASSATSGGTYEQYFGPGTRLTVT.

The J gene is TRBJ2-7, the V gene TRBV27, with TRBD1 matching 9 bases. This CDR3 has 12 amino acids. J lost 2 bases, V lost 9 bases, and 2 bases had no gene match. The V gene's germline CDR1 is MNHEY and CDR2 SMNVEV (reference sequence). The CDR3 sequence is CASGTGTYEQYF. CDR3 in DNA: TGTGCCAGTGGGACAGGGACCTACGAGCAGTACTTC.

This sequence joins TRBV2 and TRBJ2-7; D is possibly TRBD1 (6 bases). Germline loops: CDR1 SNHLY, CDR2 FYNNEI. V lost 2 bases and J 5 bases, leaving 13 bases between the germline ends. The CDR3 contains 14 residues. The CDR3 loop is CASSESGRGHEQYF. CDR3 bases: TGTGCCAGCAGTGAATCTGGCAGGGGCCACGAGCAGTACTTC.

This clone was observed a single time. The rearrangement joins TRBV27 to TRBJ2-3; 10 nucleotides agree with TRBD1. V shed 0 bases, J shed 6 bases, and the junction held 9 bases outside the gene matches. Per the germline V gene, CDR1 is MNHEY and CDR2 is SMNVEV (reference sequence). The CDR3 runs 17 residues. The CDR3: CASSLSTDRGRLDTQYF. The CDR3 DNA reads as TGTGCCAGCAGTTTATCCACCGACAGGGGGCGGTTGGATACGCAGTATTTT.

The chain combines TRBV28 with TRBJ1-1; D perhaps matches TRBD1 (5 bases). Germline lookup yields CDR1 MDHEN and CDR2 SYDVKM. This CDR3 is built from 13 residues. CDR3 nucleotides: TGTGAAGTTAGAGGGGCCATGAACACTGAAGCTTTCTTT. It encodes CEVRGAMNTEAFF.

The chain has TRBV7-8 and TRBJ2-7, with a weak D call TRBD1 (5 bases). The CDR3 contains 15 residues. CDR1 and CDR2 (germline): SGHVS, FQNEAQ. V was pared by 1 base and J by 2 bases, with 12 bases between. In DNA form, the CDR3 reads TGTGCCAGCAGCTTAGGCCGGCAGGGCACCTACGAGCAGTACTTC. Its protein product is CASSLGRQGTYEQYF.

The chain combines TRBV29-1 with TRBJ2-2, with a weak D call TRBD1 (5 bases). The V end lost 4 bases, the J end lost 1 base, and 7 bases lay between the germline ends. Germline-derived CDR1 and CDR2 are SQVTM and ANQGSEA. This CDR3 contains 13 residues. CDR3 region: CSVADRNTGELFF. The CDR3 bases are TGCAGCGTTGCAGACAGGAACACCGGGGAGCTGTTTTTT.

CDR3 amino acids: CASSHPGQEGNEQFF. The CDR3 bases are TGTGCCAGCAGCCACCCGGGACAGGAGGGGAATGAGCAGTTCTTC. The chain couples TRBV6-5 to TRBJ2-1, with TRBD1 identical over 8 bases. Germline V lookup: CDR1 MNHEY, CDR2 SVGAGI. The CDR3 covers 15 residues. Losses at the gene ends were 6 bases for V and 7 bases for J; bases not matched to a gene: 11.

The chain combines TRBV4-1 with TRBJ2-5; TRBD2 agrees at 12 bases. Germline V gene sequence: CDR1 MGHRA, CDR2 YSYEKL. V dropped 5 bases and J dropped 5; count of bases not matched to a gene: 6. The CDR3 contains 15 residues. The CDR3 DNA follows: TGCGCCAGCAGCTCAGGACTAGCGGGGATGGAGACCCAGTACTTC. It specifies CASSSGLAGMETQYF.

This chain links TRBV18 with TRBJ2-1; the D gene could be TRBD1 or TRBD2 (5 bases each). The V gene's germline CDR1 is KGHSH and CDR2 LQKENI. CDR3 length: 12 amino acids. Trimming took off 1 base at V and 8 bases at J, with 6 bases between the two ends. CDR3 DNA: TGTGCCAGCTCACCACGAGGGGATGAGCAGTTCTTC. Residues: CASSPRGDEQFF. The entire variable domain, with the rest obtained from reference TRBV18 and TRBJ2-1, is as follows: NAGVMQNPRHLVRRRGQEARLRCSPMKGHSHVYWYRQLPEEGLKFMVYLQKENIIDESGMPKERFSAEFPKEGPSILRIQQVVRGDSAAYFCASSPRGDEQFFGPGTRLTVL.

V gene TRBV5-1 combines with J gene TRBJ2-7; TRBD1 matches 8 bases. Per the germline V gene, CDR1 is SGHRS and CDR2 is YFSETQ. There are 14 residues in the CDR3. J was trimmed by 2 bases and V by 3 bases; bases with no gene match: 4. This chain's CDR3 is CASSSGGPTYEQYF. CDR3 DNA sequence: TGCGCCAGCAGCTCAGGGGGCCCTACCTACGAGCAGTACTTC.

The CDR3 region has the DNA TGCAGGTTTCGGGACGAGCAGTACTTC. Translation: CRFRDEQYF. The rearrangement uses TRBV29-1 and TRBJ2-7; D gene ambiguous. CDR1 is SQVTM, CDR2 ANQGSEA, per germline. The CDR3 totals 9 residues.

V gene TRBV4-2 combines with J gene TRBJ2-7, with 11 positions matching TRBD2. Germline CDR1 LGHNA, CDR2 YNFKEQ. Trimming cost V 4 bases and J 3 bases; bases outside gene matches: 5. The CDR3 length is 15 residues. The CDR3: CASSPATSGSYEQYF. The CDR3 DNA is TGTGCCAGCAGCCCAGCAACTAGCGGGAGCTACGAGCAGTACTTC.

The CDR3 bases are TGTGCCAGTAAAGCGTTAGGATCGGTTGAAGCTTTCTTT. The encoded protein is CASKALGSVEAFF. The V gene is TRBV19, the J gene TRBJ1-1; D call uncertain. The germline gives CDR1 LNHDA, CDR2 SQIVND (reference sequence). The ends were cut back, 7 bases at V and 7 bases at J, with 16 bases in the middle. CDR3 size: 13 residues.

CDR3 amino acids: CASSPPLASTGELFF. The CDR3 DNA sequence: TGTGCCAGCAGCCCCCCCCTAGCCAGCACCGGGGAGCTGTTTTTT. The chain couples TRBV5-4 to TRBJ2-2; a possible D gene is TRBD2 (5 bases). The CDR3 has 15 residues. Germline V gene lookup returns CDR1 SGHNT and CDR2 YYREEE (reference sequence). Deletions cut 4 bases from V and 4 bases from J, with 14 bases between.